The rows below give T cell receptor beta chains drawn from one sample of a study of cytomegalovirus exposure and HLA in healthy donors. Measured with immunoSEQ multiplex PCR; TCRdb has only the in-frame clones, and not every one. The table includes 110,000 to 150,000 clones, about 80% detected once. The specimen sequenced was PBMCs. Receptors were obtained from a middle-aged woman in good health and CMV-seronegative. The CDR3 runs from the conserved cysteine through the conserved F or W. Fields, in order: clone size, J gene, D gene, V gene, CDR3 protein, CDR3 DNA. D genes are given only for firm matches. The size entry is marked missing in some rows and otherwise reads once, few, many or a size class.

. | TRBJ2-1 | TRBD2 | TRBV19 | CASSTASGSYNEQFF | TGTGCCAGTAGTACAGCTAGCGGGAGCTACAATGAGCAGTTCTTC
. | TRBJ2-2 | TRBD1 | TRBV5-1 | CASSFGTGGYGGELFF | TGCGCCAGCAGCTTCGGGACAGGGGGCTACGGCGGGGAGCTGTTTTTT
. | TRBJ1-2 | . | TRBV5-8 | CASSPYWSGYGYTF | TGTGCCAGCAGCCCCTATTGGTCCGGGTACGGCTACACCTTC
. | TRBJ2-1 | TRBD1 | TRBV27 | CASNLGTGTLNEQFF | TGTGCCAGCAATTTGGGGACAGGGACCCTCAATGAGCAGTTCTTC
. | TRBJ2-1 | . | TRBV5-1 | CASSLGGDPYNEQFF | TGCGCCAGCAGCTTAGGCGGGGACCCCTACAATGAGCAGTTCTTC
. | TRBJ2-5 | . | TRBV28 | CASSAHDYNKETQYF | TGTGCCAGCAGTGCACATGACTATAACAAAGAGACCCAGTACTTC
. | TRBJ2-1 | TRBD2 | TRBV19 | CASNTAHSAGLWGEQFF | TGTGCCAGTAATACTGCTCATTCAGCGGGACTCTGGGGGGAGCAGTTCTTC
. | TRBJ1-3 | TRBD1 | TRBV7-2 | CASSSLGRGPGNTIYF | TGTGCCAGCAGCTCCCTGGGTAGGGGGCCCGGAAACACCATATATTTT
once | TRBJ2-5 | . | TRBV11-2 | CASSLGLPETQYF | TGTGCCAGCAGCTTAGGTCTCCCAGAGACCCAGTACTTC
. | TRBJ1-3 | TRBD1 | TRBV5-6 | CASSPGTGFFAMGNTIYF | TGTGCCAGCAGTCCCGGGACAGGGTTTTTCGCTATGGGCAACACCATATATTTT
. | TRBJ2-3 | TRBD2 | TRBV5-4 | CASSPASGALRTQYF | TGTGCCAGCAGCCCCGCTAGCGGGGCTTTACGTACGCAGTATTTT
. | TRBJ2-1 | . | TRBV7-8 | CASSLARRQDNEQFF | TGTGCCAGCAGCTTAGCGCGCCGACAGGACAATGAGCAGTTCTTC
. | TRBJ2-3 | TRBD2 | TRBV5-1 | CASSRGGAGDTQYF | TGCGCCAGCAGTCGCGGGGGGGCGGGAGATACGCAGTATTTT
. | TRBJ1-1 | . | TRBV6-6 | CASSYGSREAFF | TGTGCCAGCAGTTACGGTTCCAGGGAAGCTTTCTTT
. | TRBJ1-5 | . | TRBV28 | CASTQGRTNQPQHF | TGTGCCAGCACCCAGGGCAGAACTAATCAGCCCCAGCATTTT
. | TRBJ1-5 | . | TRBV6-6 | CASSYSAVQPQHF | TGTGCCAGCAGTTACTCAGCTGTTCAGCCCCAGCATTTT
. | TRBJ2-7 | TRBD1 | TRBV9 | CASSVDRGREQYF | TGTGCCAGCAGCGTAGACAGGGGGAGGGAGCAGTACTTC
. | TRBJ2-1 | . | TRBV29-1 | CSPFGDNEQFF | TGCAGCCCCTTCGGGGACAATGAGCAGTTCTTC
. | TRBJ1-1 | TRBD1 | TRBV19 | CASSHMTGRGVGAFF | TGTGCCAGTAGCCATATGACAGGGCGTGGGGTTGGAGCTTTCTTT
. | TRBJ2-5 | . | TRBV7-2 | CASSPGLGRETQYF | TGTGCCAGCAGCCCGGGATTAGGGAGGGAGACCCAGTACTTC
once | TRBJ2-2 | . | TRBV28 | CASSFRGRRNGELFF | TGTGCCAGCAGTTTTAGGGGCCGGCGGAACGGGGAGCTGTTTTTT
once | TRBJ2-5 | . | TRBV6-6 | CASSSQGETQYF | TGTGCCAGCAGTTCCCAGGGGGAGACCCAGTACTTC
. | TRBJ1-4 | . | TRBV15 | CATSLGGGREKLFF | TGTGCCACCAGCCTTGGGGGGGGCAGAGAAAAACTGTTTTTT
. | TRBJ1-2 | . | TRBV6-1 | CASSEAQTHGYTF | TGTGCCAGCAGTGAAGCACAGACCCATGGCTACACCTTC
. | TRBJ2-3 | TRBD2 | TRBV7-9 | CSSSLAGDQYF | TGTTCCAGCAGCTTAGCGGGAGATCAGTATTTT
. | TRBJ2-1 | TRBD2 | TRBV28 | CASGSRTSGGLYNEQFF | TGTGCCAGCGGATCTAGGACTAGCGGGGGGCTATACAATGAGCAGTTCTTC